The clone carrying this T cell receptor (beta chain) was recorded at least ten times. Trimming removed 5 bases from V and 5 bases from J; junction bases left unmatched: 6. CDR3 length: 15 residues. This sample is drawn from a study of identical twins. TCRdb recomputed calls from the 5' RACE reads with MiXCR, one row per CDR3 protein. The sample has about 530,000 distinct CDR3 sequences, 20% to 25% seen once. This sample also appeared in a second study, on yellow fever vaccine responses in identical twins.

This TCR derives from a woman aged 18 to 35 in good health. The V and J genes are TRBV12-3 or TRBV12-4 and TRBJ2-7; 13 nucleotides agree with TRBD2. The specimen sequenced was CD4+ T cells sorted from blood. Written as DNA, the CDR3 is TGTGCCAGCAGTACAGGACTAGCGGGAGAAAACGAGCAGTACTTC. Its protein is CASSTGLAGENEQYF.